Described below is a single T cell receptor (beta chain) sequence and its context. Its antigen is unidentified. Blood was drawn once from each donor into heparinised tubes. The draws averaged around 110 mL. Once sorted, every population was more than 98% pure. These data are taken from a study of beta chain features in type 1 diabetes. General observations from the study: The similarity of naive, central memory and Treg TCRB repertoires appeared greater among patients than among healthy donors. Moderate yet significant TCRB CDR3 shortening was seen in Type 1 diabetes patients in all four CD4+ subsets.

Investigators reverse transcribed all isolated RNA, so they sequenced expressed TCRB transcripts. Assay: immunoSEQ multiplex PCR; the TCRdb copy retains only in-frame clones and omits some. The repertoire has 250,000 to 350,000 clones, 14% of them found once; the top ten carry 0.017%. In germline, CDR1 is SGHAT, CDR2 FQNNGV. Germline trimming cut 1 base from V and 4 bases from J; bases unmatched to any gene: 4. This CDR3 is built from 15 residues. Sequencing input: naive CD4+ T cells from blood. The J gene is TRBJ2-7, the V gene TRBV11-2; 10 bases match TRBD1. This sequence was found in a man between 25 and 39 years old with type 1 diabetes. CDR3 sequence (DNA): TGTGCCAGCAGCTTAGCTGGGACAGGGGTGTACGAGCAGTACTTC. Its translation is CASSLAGTGVYEQYF. The whole variable domain, filled in from reference TRBV11-2 and TRBJ2-7, reads EAGVAQSPRYKIIEKRQSVAFWCNPISGHATLYWYQQILGQGPKLLIQFQNNGVVDDSQLPKDRFSAERLKGVDSTLKIQPAKLEDSAVYLCASSLAGTGVYEQYFGPGTRLTVT.